Following are 31 T cell receptor beta chains from one sample sequenced in a study of blood T cell repertoires in COVID-19 (TCRdb year 2020). Library preparation used the immunoSEQ multiplex PCR assay. TCRdb mirrors the immuneACCESS table, restricted to in-frame sequences. Some clones are absent from its copies; in checked studies, under half trace to an unresolved V gene, and the reason for the others is unknown. Present in this sample are fewer than 200,000 clones, around four fifths of which were seen just once. Clones ranked in the top ten supply about 3% of the sample. Specimen: peripheral blood. The receptor source for this set is a man between 65 and 85 years old with acute or convalescent COVID-19.

The CDR3 protein is CASSQRGRTDTQYF. The CDR3 nucleotides are TGTGCCAGCAGTCAGCGGGGCCGCACAGATACGCAGTATTTT. The chain employs TRBV6-5 and TRBJ2-3; 7 bases are shared with TRBD2. Trimming at V came to 5 bases and at J to 1 base, leaving 3 bases not matched to a gene. Germline CDR1 reads MNHEY; CDR2 reads SVGAGI. This CDR3 region has 14 residues.

The rearrangement links TRBV6-5 to TRBJ1-1; 11 nucleotides match TRBD1. The V gene end was trimmed by 0 bases and the J gene end by 3 bases; junction bases not matched to a gene: 0. The CDR3 has 15 amino acids. Germline V gene lookup returns CDR1 MNHEY and CDR2 SVGAGI. CDR3 amino acids: CASSYSGQGDTEAFF. The CDR3 DNA reads TGTGCCAGCAGTTACTCGGGACAGGGGGACACTGAAGCTTTCTTT.

This clone came up once. This chain joins TRBV10-1 and TRBJ2-1; 13 positions match TRBD2. CDR3 size: 15 residues. The germline V gene encodes CDR1 WNHNN and CDR2 SYGVQD (reference sequence). V was clipped by 4 bases and J by 8 bases; unmatched bases: 5. The DNA for the CDR3 is TGCGCCAGCAGTGGCGGGACTAGCGGGGCCGATGAGCAGTTCTTC. As protein: CASSGGTSGADEQFF.

This rearrangement joins TRBV4-3 to TRBJ1-2; maybe TRBD1 (6 bases). From germline, CDR1 is LGHNA and CDR2 YSLEER. The ends were cut back, 0 bases at V and 4 bases at J, with 9 bases in the middle. CDR3 length equals 14 residues. Here the CDR3 DNA reads TGCGCCAGCAGCCAAGATAGGACAGTCTATGGCTACACCTTC. Its translation is CASSQDRTVYGYTF.

The chain carries TRBV6-5 and TRBJ2-7; D might be TRBD1 (5 bases). This CDR3 region has 15 residues. The V and J ends lost 3 bases and 0 bases respectively, with 12 bases between them. Germline V lookup: CDR1 MNHEY, CDR2 SVGAGI. CDR3: CASSYQGRNSYEQYF. The CDR3 nucleotides are TGTGCCAGCAGTTATCAGGGCCGGAACTCCTACGAGCAGTACTTC.

The chain joins TRBV11-2 to TRBJ1-5, with 7 bases fitting TRBD1. CDR3 length: 15 amino acids. V dropped 2 bases and J dropped 7; count of bases not matched to a gene: 8. Germline V gene lookup returns CDR1 SGHAT and CDR2 FQNNGV. DNA of the CDR3: TGTGCCAGCAGCTTAATTTCAGGGGGTGACCAGCCCCAGCATTTT. Encoded protein: CASSLISGGDQPQHF. Combining the CDR3 with reference TRBV11-2 and TRBJ1-5 gives the whole variable domain EAGVAQSPRYKIIEKRQSVAFWCNPISGHATLYWYQQILGQGPKLLIQFQNNGVVDDSQLPKDRFSAERLKGVDSTLKIQPAKLEDSAVYLCASSLISGGDQPQHFGDGTRLSIL.

The chain employs TRBV4-2 and TRBJ2-5, with TRBD2 as a possible D gene (6 bases). V lost 0 bases and J lost 2, with 13 bases in between. Germline V gene lookup returns CDR1 LGHNA and CDR2 YNFKEQ. CDR3 size: 16 residues. The CDR3 region has the DNA TGTGCCAGCAGCCAAGAGACGACCGGGGGACAAGAGACCCAGTACTTC. Encoded protein: CASSQETTGGQETQYF.

The chain carries TRBV7-2 and TRBJ1-1, with D unclear. The CDR3 runs 13 residues. V lost 8 bases and J 3 bases, leaving 13 bases between the germline ends. Germline V gene lookup returns CDR1 SGHTA and CDR2 FQGNSA. CDR3 residues: CASPGETDTEAFF. CDR3 DNA: TGTGCCAGCCCCGGGGAGACGGACACTGAAGCTTTCTTT.

In its sample, this clone was seen once. The V and J genes are TRBV5-6 and TRBJ1-4; D gene uncertain. The CDR3 spans 15 residues. V shed 0 bases and J shed 1 base, with 7 bases lying between them. Looked up from germline, CDR1 is SGHDT and CDR2 is YYEEEE. The CDR3 region has the DNA TGTGCCAGCAGCTTGGGCGGGCAAACTAATGAAAAACTGTTTTTT. Translated: CASSLGGQTNEKLFF. The whole variable domain, remainder taken from reference TRBV5-6 and TRBJ1-4, is DAGVTQSPTHLIKTRGQQVTLRCSPKSGHDTVSWYQQALGQGPQFIFQYYEEEERQRGNFPDRFSGHQFPNYSSELNVNALLLGDSALYLCASSLGGQTNEKLFFGSGTQLSVL.

In this sample, this clone turned up a few times. The chain is built from TRBV11-2 and TRBJ1-6; 11 bases map to TRBD1. V trimming: 6 bases; J trimming: 9 bases; junction bases outside the gene matches: 4. Germline V lookup: CDR1 SGHAT, CDR2 FQNNGV. CDR3 length: 14 amino acids. CDR3 residues: CASSFGTGGSPLHF. The CDR3, as DNA: TGTGCCAGCAGTTTCGGGACAGGGGGTTCACCCCTCCACTTT.

CDR3 DNA sequence: TGTGCCAGTAACGGGGGGTCGACTAGCGGCCCCACAGATACGCAGTATTTT. Protein product: CASNGGSTSGPTDTQYF. This chain connects TRBV19 to TRBJ2-3, with 9 bases aligning to TRBD2. V lost 7 bases, J lost 2 bases, and 13 bases stayed unmatched. Germline values: CDR1 LNHDA, CDR2 SQIVND (reference sequence). The CDR3 extends over 17 amino acids.

The chain combines TRBV30 with TRBJ1-1; the match to TRBD1 covers 11 bases. Germline V lookup: CDR1 GTSNPN, CDR2 SVGIG (reference sequence). The CDR3 length is 13 residues. V lost 7 bases to trimming and J lost 4 bases; unmatched junction nucleotides: 5. CDR3 protein: CASGTGGGTEAFF. The DNA of the CDR3 is TGTGCCTCTGGGACAGGGGGGGGCACTGAAGCTTTCTTT.

In its sample, this clone was seen a few times. The chain is built from TRBV19 and TRBJ1-1; D possibly corresponds to TRBD1 (5 bases). This CDR3 has 15 residues. The germline CDR1 and CDR2 sequences are LNHDA and SQIVND (reference sequence). V lost 3 bases, J lost 6 bases, and 17 bases lay in between. CDR3 protein: CASSIYGGGLSEAFF. DNA for the CDR3: TGTGCCAGTAGTATCTACGGGGGAGGGTTATCTGAAGCTTTCTTT.

This chain uses TRBV15 with TRBJ1-5; the match to TRBD1 covers 8 bases. This CDR3 region has 14 residues. Germline CDR1 reads LNHNV; CDR2 reads YYDKDF (reference sequence). V gave up 0 bases and J gave up 6 bases; unmatched junction bases: 1. The CDR3 coding sequence is TGTGCCACCAGCAGAGATACAGGGGGTCAGCCCCAGCATTTT. Amino acids: CATSRDTGGQPQHF.

Remarks on this clone: Germline and junction disagree at one end, which may indicate a read error. V is TRBV7-7 and J is TRBJ1-6; TRBD1 is a possible D gene (6 bases). The germline V gene encodes CDR1 SSHAT and CDR2 FNYEAQ (reference sequence). CDR3 length equals 14 residues. The CDR3 sequence is CASSLEQGGSPLHF. The CDR3 bases are TGTGCTAGCAGCTTGGAACAGGGCGGGTCACCCCTCCACTTT.

The chain has TRBV11-1 and TRBJ2-7, with 7 positions matching TRBD1. Germline trimming cut 1 base from V and 4 bases from J; bases unmatched to any gene: 7. CDR3 length equals 15 residues. Looked up from germline, CDR1 is SGHAT and CDR2 is FQDESV (reference sequence). CDR3 nucleotide sequence: TGTGCCAGCAGCTTAGTTGAGGGGGCTGAATACGAGCAGTACTTC. Its protein product is CASSLVEGAEYEQYF.

V usage is TRBV7-3 and J usage is TRBJ2-3, with 7 positions matching TRBD1. Germline assignment: CDR1 SGHTA and CDR2 FQGTGA. This CDR3 contains 15 residues. After removal of 5 bases from V and 0 bases from J, the junction contained 5 bases not matched to a gene. The CDR3 reads CASSQQGTSTDTQYF. CDR3 bases: TGTGCCAGCAGCCAACAGGGGACAAGCACAGATACGCAGTATTTT. The full variable domain, completed using reference TRBV7-3 and TRBJ2-3, is GAGVSQTPSNKVTEKGKYVELRCDPISGHTALYWYRQSLGQGPEFLIYFQGTGAADDSGLPNDRFFAVRPEGSVSTLKIQRTERGDSAVYLCASSQQGTSTDTQYFGPGTRLTVL.

V and J are TRBV6-6 and TRBJ2-7; 9 nucleotides match TRBD2. The germline V gene has CDR1 MNHNY and CDR2 SVGAGI (reference sequence). The V gene end was trimmed by 0 bases and the J gene end by 4 bases; junction bases not matched to a gene: 7. This CDR3 region has 16 residues. The chain's CDR3 is CASSYSKGLAWYEQYF. CDR3 sequence (DNA): TGTGCCAGCAGTTACTCGAAAGGACTAGCGTGGTACGAGCAGTACTTC.

J is TRBJ2-2 and V is TRBV18; D possibly corresponds to TRBD2 (6 bases). V lost 0 bases, J lost 4 bases, and 9 bases lay in between. Germline CDR1 is KGHSH and CDR2 is LQKENI. The CDR3 sequence is 15 residues long. The CDR3, as DNA: TGTGCCAGCTCACCACCGCGGGGAGGCACCGGGGAGCTGTTTTTT. The encoded protein is CASSPPRGGTGELFF.

The chain combines TRBV18 with TRBJ2-7, with D tentatively TRBD1 (6 bases). With 4 bases removed from V and 5 bases from J, the gap between germline ends came to 18 bases. CDR3 length: 15 residues. The germline CDR1 and CDR2 sequences are KGHSH and LQKENI. DNA for the CDR3: TGTGCCAGCTCACAAGGGGGTCGAATAGATAACGAGCAGTACTTC. Translated, it gives CASSQGGRIDNEQYF.

Here the CDR3 reads CASSPYRAGGYTF. The DNA of the CDR3 is TGTGCCAGCAGCCCGTACAGGGCGGGCGGCTACACCTTC. The rearrangement joins TRBV7-3 to TRBJ1-2; D possibly corresponds to TRBD1 (6 bases). With 5 bases removed from V and 8 bases from J, the gap between germline ends came to 15 bases. Looked up from germline, CDR1 is SGHTA and CDR2 is FQGTGA. The CDR3 contains 13 residues.

This chain joins TRBV4-1 and TRBJ2-2; no clear D. Germline V gene data show CDR1 as MGHRA and CDR2 as YSYEKL. Trimming pared 1 base from V and 0 bases from J, leaving 9 bases between. CDR3 size: 16 residues. CDR3 in DNA: TGCGCCAGCAGCCAAGGCGCGGCCGCGAACACCGGGGAGCTGTTTTTT. Amino acid sequence: CASSQGAAANTGELFF.

This sequence joins TRBV18 and TRBJ1-3; D call uncertain. V gave up 6 bases and J gave up 2 bases, with 11 bases separating them. The V gene's germline CDR1 is KGHSH and CDR2 LQKENI. The CDR3 extends over 14 amino acids. The CDR3 nucleotides read TGTGCCAGCTCTCCAGTGGAGACTGGAAACACCATATATTTT. Translation gives CASSPVETGNTIYF.

The V gene is TRBV5-4, the J gene TRBJ2-7; 7 positions match TRBD1. Germline V CDR1 and CDR2: SGHNT, YYREEE (reference sequence). The CDR3 length is 14 residues. J gave up 1 base and V 4 bases, and 5 bases lay outside the gene matches. CDR3 sequence reads: CASSPGQVSYEQYF. Written as DNA, the CDR3 is TGTGCCAGCAGCCCCGGACAGGTATCCTACGAGCAGTACTTC.

V and J are TRBV6-5 and TRBJ1-2; 10 bases line up with TRBD1. The CDR3 extends over 13 amino acids. The germline V gene encodes CDR1 MNHEY and CDR2 SVGAGI. Trimming removed 5 bases from V and 7 bases from J; junction bases left unmatched: 4. The DNA for the CDR3 is TGTGCCAGCAGTCTGGGACAGGGGACTGGCTACACCTTC. It codes for CASSLGQGTGYTF.

The chain combines TRBV30 with TRBJ1-4; D possibly corresponds to TRBD1 (5 bases). Germline values: CDR1 GTSNPN, CDR2 SVGIG (reference sequence). The CDR3 has 14 amino acids. Between the trimmed V and J ends, which lost 2 bases and 5 bases, there was a span of 12 bases. DNA of the CDR3: TGTGCCTGGAGTCCCCCTGGGGGGAATGAAAAACTGTTTTTT. Protein product: CAWSPPGGNEKLFF.

This rearrangement joins TRBV19 to TRBJ1-6; 8 nucleotides align to TRBD1. Germline CDR1 reads LNHDA; CDR2 reads SQIVND (reference sequence). V shed 4 bases and J 7 bases; nucleotides not matched to a gene: 6. This CDR3 has 15 amino acids. CDR3 loop: CASSTRQGFNSPLHF. The DNA of the CDR3 is TGTGCCAGTAGTACAAGACAGGGGTTCAATTCACCCCTCCACTTT.

The gene calls are TRBV3-1 (or the pseudogene TRBV3-2) and TRBJ1-2; 10 bases line up with TRBD1. V was pared by 1 base and J by 7 bases, with 3 bases of the junction left unmatched. Germline V gene sequence: CDR1 LGHDT, CDR2 YNNKEL (reference sequence). This CDR3 spans 14 amino acids. This CDR3 reads CASSQGQGATGYTF. CDR3 DNA: TGTGCCAGCAGCCAAGGACAGGGGGCGACTGGCTACACCTTC.

The rearrangement links TRBV9 to TRBJ2-2; D is perhaps TRBD1 (5 bases). The germline V and J ends were trimmed by 1 base and 1 base, with 11 bases remaining between them. There are 16 residues in the CDR3. Germline V gene data show CDR1 as SGDLS and CDR2 as YYNGEE. CDR3 sequence reads: CASSVWRQRNTGELFF. The CDR3 bases are TGTGCCAGCAGCGTATGGAGACAGAGGAACACCGGGGAGCTGTTTTTT.

The chain carries TRBV2 and TRBJ2-5; the D gene is possibly TRBD2 (5 bases). This CDR3 is built from 12 residues. The ends were cut back, 4 bases at V and 5 bases at J, with 8 bases in the middle. The V gene's germline CDR1 is SNHLY and CDR2 FYNNEI. CDR3 nucleotide sequence: TGTGCCAGCAGTGGGCGAGGGGAGACCCAGTACTTC. Amino acids: CASSGRGETQYF.

A single count supports this clone. The J gene is TRBJ1-2, the V gene TRBV18, with 7 bases fitting TRBD1. The CDR3 contains 15 residues. Losses at the gene ends were 0 bases for V and 3 bases for J; bases not matched to a gene: 4. Germline V gene data show CDR1 as KGHSH and CDR2 as LQKENI. This chain's CDR3 is CASSPPDRDYYGYTF. For the CDR3, the DNA is TGTGCCAGCTCACCACCAGACAGGGACTACTATGGCTACACCTTC.